The sequence of this T cell receptor beta chain was determined in a study of cytomegalovirus exposure and HLA in healthy donors. Points from the study as a whole: The productive fraction for most TCR beta V segments was about 90% or about 30% in an earlier analysis. Follow-up analysis seemed to connect common viral pathogens with several of the most significant clusters identified.

This CDR3 comprises 14 residues. Germline V lookup: CDR1 SQVTM, CDR2 ANQGSEA. 60 Vbeta and 13 Jbeta primers were used in PCR. Generated by immunoSEQ multiplex PCR, the TCRdb table keeps only in-frame clones and is missing some. The sample has about 140,000 clones, over 60% seen once; the top ten hold around 1.5%. Concerning this clone: Its specificity is not known.

The TCR sequence derives from a female donor in good health and CMV-seronegative. This rearrangement joins TRBV29-1 to TRBJ2-5; possibly TRBD1 for D (6 bases). The tail of the sequence fits TRBJ2-7 better, so the J call may be wrong. The sample taken for sequencing was PBMCs. CDR3 bases: TGCAGCGTTGTAACCAGGGGCAGCTCCTACGAGCAGTACTTC. Its translation: CSVVTRGSSYEQYF.